This record covers a single T cell receptor beta chain. V was trimmed by 4 bases and J by 0 bases, leaving 10 bases between them. Germline values: CDR1 MNHNY, CDR2 SVGAGI (reference sequence). This CDR3 has 14 amino acids. The record originates from a study of CD8 T cells in Susac syndrome. From blood CD8+ and CD4+ T cells, the TCR beta chain was sequenced. FACS enriched CD8+ TEMRA cells, while bulk CD8+ and CD4+ were negatively isolated. The authors reverse transcribed roughly 0.5 to 1 ug RNA with random hexamers. TCR beta CDR3 was amplified by immunoSEQ multiplex PCR. This amplification extended across 54 Vbeta and 13 Jbeta segments. TCRdb reprocessed the immunoSEQ multiplex PCR reads via MiXCR and lists one record per CDR3 protein. The sample contains roughly 400,000 distinct CDR3 sequences, 75% to 90% of which appear only once.

The TCR originated in a human donor with multiple sclerosis. Sequenced input: CD8+ T cells from PBMCs. The chain combines TRBV6-6 with TRBJ2-7; weak D call: TRBD1 (6 bases). The CDR3 bases are TGTGCCAGCAGTTGGGGGACAACCTCCTACGAGCAGTACTTC. It codes for CASSWGTTSYEQYF.